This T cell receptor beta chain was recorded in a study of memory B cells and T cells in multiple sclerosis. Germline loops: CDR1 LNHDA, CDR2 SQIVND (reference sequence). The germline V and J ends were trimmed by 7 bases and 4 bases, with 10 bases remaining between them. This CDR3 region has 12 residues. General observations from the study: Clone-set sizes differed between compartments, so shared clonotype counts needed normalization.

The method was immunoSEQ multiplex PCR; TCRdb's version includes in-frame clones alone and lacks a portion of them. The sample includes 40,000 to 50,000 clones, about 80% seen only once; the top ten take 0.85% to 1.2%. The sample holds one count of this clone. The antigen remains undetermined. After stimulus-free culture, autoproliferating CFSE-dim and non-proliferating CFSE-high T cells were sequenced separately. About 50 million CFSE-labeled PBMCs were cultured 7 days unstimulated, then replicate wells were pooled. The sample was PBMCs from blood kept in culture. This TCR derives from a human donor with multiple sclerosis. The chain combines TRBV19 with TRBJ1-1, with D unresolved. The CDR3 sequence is CASKEGLTEAFF. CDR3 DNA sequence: TGTGCCAGTAAGGAAGGGCTCACTGAAGCTTTCTTT. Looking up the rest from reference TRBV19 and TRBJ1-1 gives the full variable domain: DGGITQSPKYLFRKEGQNVTLSCEQNLNHDAMYWYRQDPGQGLRLIYYSQIVNDFQKGDIAEGYSVSREKKESFPLTVTSAQKNPTAFYLCASKEGLTEAFFGQGTRLTVV.